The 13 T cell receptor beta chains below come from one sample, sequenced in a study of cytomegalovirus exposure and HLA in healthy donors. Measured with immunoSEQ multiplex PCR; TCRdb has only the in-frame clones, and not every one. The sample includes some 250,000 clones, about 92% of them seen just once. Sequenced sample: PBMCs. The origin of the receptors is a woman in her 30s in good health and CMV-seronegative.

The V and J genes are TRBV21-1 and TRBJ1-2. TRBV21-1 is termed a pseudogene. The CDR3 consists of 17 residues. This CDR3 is CASSKAETEAGNYGYTF. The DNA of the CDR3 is TGTGCCAGCAGCAAAGCGGAGACAGAGGCGGGGAACTATGGCTACACCTTC.

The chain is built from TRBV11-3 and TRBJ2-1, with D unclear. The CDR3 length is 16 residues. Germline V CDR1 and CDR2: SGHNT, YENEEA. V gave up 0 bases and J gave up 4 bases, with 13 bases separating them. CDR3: CASSLEGVGQYNEQFF. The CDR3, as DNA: TGTGCCAGCAGCTTAGAGGGTGTCGGGCAGTACAATGAGCAGTTCTTC. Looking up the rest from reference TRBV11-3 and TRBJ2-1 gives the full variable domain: EAGVVQSPRYKIIEKKQPVAFWCNPISGHNTLYWYLQNLGQGPELLIRYENEEAVDDSQLPKDRFSAERLKGVDSTLKIQPAELGDSAVYLCASSLEGVGQYNEQFFGPGTRLTVL.

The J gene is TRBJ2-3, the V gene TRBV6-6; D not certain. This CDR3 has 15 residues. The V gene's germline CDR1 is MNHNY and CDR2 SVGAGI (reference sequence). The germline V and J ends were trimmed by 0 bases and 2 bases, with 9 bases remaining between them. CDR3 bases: TGTGCCAGCAGTTACTCGGGCCTCCCCACAGATACGCAGTATTTT. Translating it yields CASSYSGLPTDTQYF.

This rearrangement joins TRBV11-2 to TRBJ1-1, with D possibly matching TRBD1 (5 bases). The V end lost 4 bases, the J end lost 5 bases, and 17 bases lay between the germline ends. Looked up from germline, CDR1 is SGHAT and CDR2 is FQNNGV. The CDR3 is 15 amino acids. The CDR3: CASSSGRDTGTEAFF. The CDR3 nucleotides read TGTGCCAGCAGCTCTGGCAGGGATACGGGTACTGAAGCTTTCTTT.

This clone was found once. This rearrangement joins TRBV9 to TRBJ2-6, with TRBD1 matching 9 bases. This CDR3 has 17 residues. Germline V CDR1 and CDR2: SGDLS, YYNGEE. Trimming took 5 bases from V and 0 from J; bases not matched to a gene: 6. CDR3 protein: CASSGRTGDSGANVLTF. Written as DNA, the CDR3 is TGTGCCAGCAGTGGCCGGACAGGGGACTCTGGGGCCAACGTCCTGACTTTC.

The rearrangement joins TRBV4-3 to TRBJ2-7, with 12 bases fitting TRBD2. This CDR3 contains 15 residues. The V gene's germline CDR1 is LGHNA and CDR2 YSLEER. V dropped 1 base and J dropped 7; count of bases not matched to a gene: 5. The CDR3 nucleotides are TGCGCCAGCAGCCAAGTACTAGCGGGAGGATGGGAGCAGTACTTC. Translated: CASSQVLAGGWEQYF.

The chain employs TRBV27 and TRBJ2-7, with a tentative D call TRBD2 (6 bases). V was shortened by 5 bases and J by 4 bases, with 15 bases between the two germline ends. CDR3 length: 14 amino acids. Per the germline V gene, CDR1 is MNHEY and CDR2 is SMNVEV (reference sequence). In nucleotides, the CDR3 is TGTGCCAGCAGTGTGACTAGAGGAGGGTACGAGCAGTACTTC. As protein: CASSVTRGGYEQYF.

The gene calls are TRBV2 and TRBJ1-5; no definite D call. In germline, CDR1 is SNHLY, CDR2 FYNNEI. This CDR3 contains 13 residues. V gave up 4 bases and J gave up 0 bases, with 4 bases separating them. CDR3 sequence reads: CASSGGSNQPQHF. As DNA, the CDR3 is TGTGCCAGCAGTGGGGGTAGCAATCAGCCCCAGCATTTT.

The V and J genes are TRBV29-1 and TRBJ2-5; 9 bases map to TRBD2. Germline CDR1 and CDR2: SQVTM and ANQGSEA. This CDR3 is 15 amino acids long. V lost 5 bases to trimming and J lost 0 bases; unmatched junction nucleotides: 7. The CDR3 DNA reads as TGCAGCGTTCCCCGACTAGCGGAGGACCAAGAGACCCAGTACTTC. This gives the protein CSVPRLAEDQETQYF.

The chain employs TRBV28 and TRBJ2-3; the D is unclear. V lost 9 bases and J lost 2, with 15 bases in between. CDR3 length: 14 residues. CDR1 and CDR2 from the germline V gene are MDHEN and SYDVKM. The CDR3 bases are TGTGCCAGTTTGCACCTGGCCTCCACAGATACGCAGTATTTT. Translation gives CASLHLASTDTQYF.

The CDR3 DNA follows: TGTGCCAGCAGTTACGATATGGTGAACACTGAAGCTTTCTTT. Translating it yields CASSYDMVNTEAFF. The chain is built from TRBV6-6 and TRBJ1-1; D is unresolved. Trimming shortened V by 2 bases and J by 0 bases, and 7 bases separated the two germline ends. Germline CDR1 reads MNHNY; CDR2 reads SVGAGI (reference sequence). The CDR3 consists of 14 residues.

The CDR3 coding sequence is TGCGCCAGCAGCCAAGAAGGGAAGGGAACAGATACGCAGTATTTT. Amino acids: CASSQEGKGTDTQYF. This chain connects TRBV4-3 to TRBJ2-3; D unresolved. Trimming took 0 bases from V and 3 from J, leaving 10 bases between them. Germline CDR1 reads LGHNA; CDR2 reads YSLEER. This CDR3 comprises 15 residues.

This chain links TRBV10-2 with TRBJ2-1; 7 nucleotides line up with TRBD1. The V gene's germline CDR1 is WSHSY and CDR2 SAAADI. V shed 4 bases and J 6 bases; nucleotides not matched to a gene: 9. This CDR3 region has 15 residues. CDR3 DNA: TGCGCCAGCAGTGCTCGGGGACAGAGTTTCAATGAGCAGTTCTTC. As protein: CASSARGQSFNEQFF.